The sequence of this T cell receptor beta chain was determined in a study of cytomegalovirus exposure and HLA in healthy donors. Study background: 81% of around 400 genotyped donors fell in the Caucasian-associated ancestry cluster.

CDR3 length: 13 amino acids. The V and J ends lost 1 base and 0 bases respectively, with 6 bases between them. Germline loops: CDR1 SQVTM, CDR2 ANQGSEA. Note on this clone: Its antigen is still unknown.

Study-wide points: Indistinguishable V segments such as TRBV6-2 and TRBV6-3 were excluded. A later analysis showed that HLA-associated TCR beta chains had undergone more clonal expansion than equally common others.

The PCR had 60 Vbeta and 13 Jbeta primers. Sequencing used immunoSEQ multiplex PCR; TCRdb keeps in-frame clones, though not all of them. Of 100,000 to 120,000 clones listed, over 60% were seen once; the top ten hold about 3.2%. The clonotype comes from a woman aged 60-75 years in good health and CMV-seropositive. The material sequenced was PBMCs. The rearrangement joins TRBV29-1 to TRBJ1-1; D uncertain. CDR3 in amino acids: CSVEGRLNTEAFF. The CDR3 DNA follows: TGCAGCGTTGAAGGCAGGTTGAACACTGAAGCTTTCTTT.